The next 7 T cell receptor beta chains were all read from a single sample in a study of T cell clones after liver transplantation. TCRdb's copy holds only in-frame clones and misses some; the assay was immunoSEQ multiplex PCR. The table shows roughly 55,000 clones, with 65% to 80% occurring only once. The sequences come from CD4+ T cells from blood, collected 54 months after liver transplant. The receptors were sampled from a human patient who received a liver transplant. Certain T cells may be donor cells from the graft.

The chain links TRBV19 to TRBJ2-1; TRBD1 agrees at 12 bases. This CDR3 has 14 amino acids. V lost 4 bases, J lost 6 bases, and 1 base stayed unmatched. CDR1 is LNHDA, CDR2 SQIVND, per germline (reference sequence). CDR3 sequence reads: CASSTGQGANEQFF. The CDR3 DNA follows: TGTGCCAGTAGTACGGGACAGGGGGCCAATGAGCAGTTCTTC.

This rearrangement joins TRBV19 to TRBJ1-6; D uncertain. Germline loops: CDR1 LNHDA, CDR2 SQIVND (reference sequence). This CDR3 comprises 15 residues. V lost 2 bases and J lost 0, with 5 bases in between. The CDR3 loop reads CASSIRGSYNSPLHF. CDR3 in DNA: TGTGCCAGTAGTATAAGAGGCTCCTATAATTCACCCCTCCACTTT.

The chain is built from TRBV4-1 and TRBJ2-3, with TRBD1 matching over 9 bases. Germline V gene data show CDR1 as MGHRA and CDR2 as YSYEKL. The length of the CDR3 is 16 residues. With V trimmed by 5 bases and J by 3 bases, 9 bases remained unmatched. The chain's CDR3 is CASSAPQTGGTDTQYF. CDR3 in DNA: TGCGCCAGCAGCGCACCTCAGACAGGGGGGACAGATACGCAGTATTTT.

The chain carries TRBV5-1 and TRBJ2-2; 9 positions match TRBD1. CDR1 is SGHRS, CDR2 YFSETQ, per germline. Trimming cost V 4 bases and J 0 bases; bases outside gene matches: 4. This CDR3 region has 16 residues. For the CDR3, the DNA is TGCGCCAGCAGCCCGGGGACAGGGCCGAACACCGGGGAGCTGTTTTTT. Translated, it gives CASSPGTGPNTGELFF.

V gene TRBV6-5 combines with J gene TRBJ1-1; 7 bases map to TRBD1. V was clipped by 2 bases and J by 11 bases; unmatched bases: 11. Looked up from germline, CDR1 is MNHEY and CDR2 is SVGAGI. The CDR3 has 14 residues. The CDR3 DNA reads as TGTGCCAGCAGTTACCTAAGACAGGGATCGGATGCTTTCTTT. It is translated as CASSYLRQGSDAFF.

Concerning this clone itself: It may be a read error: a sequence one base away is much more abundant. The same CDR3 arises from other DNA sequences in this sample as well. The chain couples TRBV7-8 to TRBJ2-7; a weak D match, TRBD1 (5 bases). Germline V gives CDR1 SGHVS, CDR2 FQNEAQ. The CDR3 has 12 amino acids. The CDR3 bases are TGTGCCAGCAGTCAAAGGGGTGACGAGCAGTACTTT. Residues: CASSQRGDEQYF.

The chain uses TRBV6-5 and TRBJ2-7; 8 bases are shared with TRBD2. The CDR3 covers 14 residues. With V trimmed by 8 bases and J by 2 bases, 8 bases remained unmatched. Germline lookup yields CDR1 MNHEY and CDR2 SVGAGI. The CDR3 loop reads CASSRGGLTYEQYF. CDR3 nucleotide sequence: TGTGCCAGCTCCCGGGGGGGGCTGACCTACGAGCAGTACTTC.